The source of this T cell receptor beta chain is a study of shared clonotypes between healthy human individuals. The donor cohort consisted entirely of Caucasian adults residing in Nashville, Tennessee. CD45RA+ naive and CD45RA-negative memory subsets were separated from CD4+ cells. Method: immunoSEQ multiplex PCR; TCRdb's copy keeps in-frame clones and lacks some. The sample lists millions of clones, 85% to 95% occurring once. This clone was detected only once. Antigen: not known. Trimming removed 3 bases from V and 8 bases from J; junction bases left unmatched: 7. The CDR3 is made up of 15 amino acids. Per germline, CDR1 MNHEY and CDR2 SMNVEV (reference sequence). Whole-study findings and limits: Donors were few, which limited the genetic and exposure-history diversity represented.

This clonotype originated in a man younger than 35 in good health. The V gene is TRBV27, the J gene TRBJ1-4; 9 bases map to TRBD1. The sequenced material came from naive CD4+ T cells sorted from blood. Subset given: CD45RA+ positively selected. In nucleotides, the CDR3 is TGTGCCAGCAGTTTGAAACAGACAGGGGGAGAAAAACTGTTTTTT. Residues: CASSLKQTGGEKLFF.